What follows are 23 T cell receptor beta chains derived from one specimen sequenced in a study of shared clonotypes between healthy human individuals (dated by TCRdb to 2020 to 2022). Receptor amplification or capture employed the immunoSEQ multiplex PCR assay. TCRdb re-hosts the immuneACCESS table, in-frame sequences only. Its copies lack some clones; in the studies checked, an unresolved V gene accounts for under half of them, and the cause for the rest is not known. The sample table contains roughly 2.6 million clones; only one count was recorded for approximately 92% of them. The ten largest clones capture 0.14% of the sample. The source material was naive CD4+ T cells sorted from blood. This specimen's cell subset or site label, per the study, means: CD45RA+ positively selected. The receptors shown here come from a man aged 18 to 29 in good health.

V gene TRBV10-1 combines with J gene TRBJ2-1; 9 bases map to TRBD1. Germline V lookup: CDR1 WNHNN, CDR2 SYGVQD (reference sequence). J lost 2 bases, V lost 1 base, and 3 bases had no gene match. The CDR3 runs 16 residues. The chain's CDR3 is CASSEFGTGTYNEQFF. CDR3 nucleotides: TGCGCCAGCAGTGAGTTTGGGACAGGGACCTACAATGAGCAGTTCTTC.

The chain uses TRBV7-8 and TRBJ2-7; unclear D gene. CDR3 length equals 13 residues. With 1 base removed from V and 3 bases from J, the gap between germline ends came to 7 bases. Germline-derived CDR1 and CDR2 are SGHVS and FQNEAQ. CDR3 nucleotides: TGTGCCAGCAGCTTAGTGGAGAACTACGAGCAGTACTTC. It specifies CASSLVENYEQYF. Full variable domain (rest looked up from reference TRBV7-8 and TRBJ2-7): GAGVSQSPRYKVAKRGQDVALRCDPISGHVSLFWYQQALGQGPEFLTYFQNEAQLDKSGLPSDRFFAERPEGSVSTLKIQRTQQEDSAVYLCASSLVENYEQYFGPGTRLTVT.

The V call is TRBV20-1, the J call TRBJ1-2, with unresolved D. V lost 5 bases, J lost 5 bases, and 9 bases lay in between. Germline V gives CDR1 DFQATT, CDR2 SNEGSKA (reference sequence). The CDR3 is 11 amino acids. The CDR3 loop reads CSAPWSYGYTF. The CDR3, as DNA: TGCAGTGCTCCTTGGTCATATGGCTACACCTTC.

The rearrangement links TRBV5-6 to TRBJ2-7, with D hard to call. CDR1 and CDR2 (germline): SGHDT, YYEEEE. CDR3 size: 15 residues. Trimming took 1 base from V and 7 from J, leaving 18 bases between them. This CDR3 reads CASSLKALWLREQYF. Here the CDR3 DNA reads TGTGCCAGCAGCTTGAAGGCCTTATGGCTACGTGAGCAGTACTTC.

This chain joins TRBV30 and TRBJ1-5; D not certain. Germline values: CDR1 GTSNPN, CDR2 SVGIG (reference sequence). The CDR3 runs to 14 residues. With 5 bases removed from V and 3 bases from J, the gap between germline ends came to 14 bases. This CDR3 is CAWGFSGNNQPQHF. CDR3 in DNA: TGTGCCTGGGGATTCTCCGGGAACAATCAGCCCCAGCATTTT.

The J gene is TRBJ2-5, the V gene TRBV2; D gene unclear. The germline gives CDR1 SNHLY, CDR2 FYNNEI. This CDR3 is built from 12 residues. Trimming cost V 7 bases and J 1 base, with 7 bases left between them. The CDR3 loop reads CASTYSQETQYF. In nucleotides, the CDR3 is TGTGCCAGCACTTACAGCCAAGAGACCCAGTACTTC.

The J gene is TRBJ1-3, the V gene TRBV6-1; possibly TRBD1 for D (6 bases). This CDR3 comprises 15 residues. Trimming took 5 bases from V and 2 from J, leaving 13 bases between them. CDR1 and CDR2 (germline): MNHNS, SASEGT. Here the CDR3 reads CASSLGGGTGNTIYF. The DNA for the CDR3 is TGTGCCAGCAGTCTAGGCGGGGGCACTGGAAACACCATATATTTT.

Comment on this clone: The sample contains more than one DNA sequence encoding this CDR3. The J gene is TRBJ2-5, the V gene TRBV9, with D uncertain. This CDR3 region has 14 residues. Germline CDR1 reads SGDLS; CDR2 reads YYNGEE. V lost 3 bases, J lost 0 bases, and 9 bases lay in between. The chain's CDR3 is CASSAGLYQETQYF. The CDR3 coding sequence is TGTGCCAGCAGCGCGGGCTTGTACCAAGAGACCCAGTACTTC.

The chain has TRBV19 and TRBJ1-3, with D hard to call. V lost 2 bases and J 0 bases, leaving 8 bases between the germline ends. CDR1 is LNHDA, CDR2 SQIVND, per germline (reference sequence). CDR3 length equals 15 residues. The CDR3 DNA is TGTGCCAGTAGTATACCCCGGAGCTCTGGAAACACCATATATTTT. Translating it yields CASSIPRSSGNTIYF.

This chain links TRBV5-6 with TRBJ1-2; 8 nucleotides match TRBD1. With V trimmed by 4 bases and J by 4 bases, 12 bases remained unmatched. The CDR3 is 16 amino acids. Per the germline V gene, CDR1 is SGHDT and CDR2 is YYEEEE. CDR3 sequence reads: CASSRIWTGWGYGYTF. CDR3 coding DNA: TGTGCCAGCAGCCGAATCTGGACAGGGTGGGGCTATGGCTACACCTTC.

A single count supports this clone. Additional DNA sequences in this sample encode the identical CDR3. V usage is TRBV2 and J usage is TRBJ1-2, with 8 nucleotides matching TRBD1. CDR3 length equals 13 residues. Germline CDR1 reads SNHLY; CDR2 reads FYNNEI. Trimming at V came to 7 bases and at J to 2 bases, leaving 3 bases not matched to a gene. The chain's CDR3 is CASNRQGNYGYTF. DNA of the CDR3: TGTGCCAGCAATCGACAGGGGAACTATGGCTACACCTTC.

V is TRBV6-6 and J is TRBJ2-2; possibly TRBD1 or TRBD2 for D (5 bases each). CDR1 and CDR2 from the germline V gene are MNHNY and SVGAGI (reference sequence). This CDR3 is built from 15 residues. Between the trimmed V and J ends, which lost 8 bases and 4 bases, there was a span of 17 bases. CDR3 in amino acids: CASFMGEASTGELFF. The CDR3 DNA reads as TGTGCCAGCTTTATGGGGGAAGCAAGCACCGGGGAGCTGTTTTTT.

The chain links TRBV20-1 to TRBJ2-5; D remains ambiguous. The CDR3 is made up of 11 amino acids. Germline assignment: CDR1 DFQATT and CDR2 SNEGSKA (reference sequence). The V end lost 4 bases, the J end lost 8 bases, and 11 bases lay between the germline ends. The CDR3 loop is CSANDGYTQYF. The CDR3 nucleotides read TGCAGTGCTAATGATGGGTACACCCAGTACTTC.

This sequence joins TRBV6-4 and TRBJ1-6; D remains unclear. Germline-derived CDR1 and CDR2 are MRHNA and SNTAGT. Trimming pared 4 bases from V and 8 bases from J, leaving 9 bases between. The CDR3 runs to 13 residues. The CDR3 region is CASSVGPDSPLHF. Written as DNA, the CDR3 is TGTGCCAGCAGTGTTGGGCCCGATTCACCCCTCCACTTT.

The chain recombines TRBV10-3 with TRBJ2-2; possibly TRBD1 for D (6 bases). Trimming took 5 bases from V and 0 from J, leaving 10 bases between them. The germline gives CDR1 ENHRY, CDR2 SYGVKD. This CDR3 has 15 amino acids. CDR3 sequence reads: CAISRTGTNTGELFF. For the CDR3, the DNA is TGTGCCATCAGTCGTACAGGGACGAACACCGGGGAGCTGTTTTTT.

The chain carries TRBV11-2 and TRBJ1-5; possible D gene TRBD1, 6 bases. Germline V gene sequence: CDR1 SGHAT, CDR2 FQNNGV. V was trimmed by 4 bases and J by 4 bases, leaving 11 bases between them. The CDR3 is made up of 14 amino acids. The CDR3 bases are TGTGCCAGCAGCTCCGGACAGAGTAATCAGCCCCAGCATTTT. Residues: CASSSGQSNQPQHF.

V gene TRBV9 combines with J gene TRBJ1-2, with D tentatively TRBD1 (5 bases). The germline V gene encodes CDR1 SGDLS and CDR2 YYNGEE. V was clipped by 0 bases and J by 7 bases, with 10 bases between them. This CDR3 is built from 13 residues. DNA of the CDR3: TGTGCCAGCAGCGTAGAGGGGCTGGGTGGCTACACCTTC. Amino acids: CASSVEGLGGYTF. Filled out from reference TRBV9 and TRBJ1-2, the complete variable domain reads DSGVTQTPKHLITATGQRVTLRCSPRSGDLSVYWYQQSLDQGLQFLIQYYNGEERAKGNILERFSAQQFPDLHSELNLSSLELGDSALYFCASSVEGLGGYTFGSGTRLTVV.

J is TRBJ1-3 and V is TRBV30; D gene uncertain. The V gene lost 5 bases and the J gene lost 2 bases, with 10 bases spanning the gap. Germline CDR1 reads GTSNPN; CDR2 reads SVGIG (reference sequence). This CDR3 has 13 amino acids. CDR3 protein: CAWGLMAGNTIYF. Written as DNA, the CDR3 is TGTGCCTGGGGGCTGATGGCTGGAAACACCATATATTTT.

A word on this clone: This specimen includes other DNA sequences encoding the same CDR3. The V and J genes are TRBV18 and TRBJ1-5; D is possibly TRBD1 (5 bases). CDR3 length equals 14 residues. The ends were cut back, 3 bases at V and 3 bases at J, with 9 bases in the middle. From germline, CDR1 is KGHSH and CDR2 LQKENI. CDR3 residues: CASSPGPNNQPQHF. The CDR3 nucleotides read TGTGCCAGCTCACCGGGACCCAACAATCAGCCCCAGCATTTT.

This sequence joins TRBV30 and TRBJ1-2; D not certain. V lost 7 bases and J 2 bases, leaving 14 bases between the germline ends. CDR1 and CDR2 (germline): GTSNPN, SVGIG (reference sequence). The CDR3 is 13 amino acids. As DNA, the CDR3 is TGTGCCTTTGCCTACGATAGGAACTATGGCTACACCTTC. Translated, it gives CAFAYDRNYGYTF.

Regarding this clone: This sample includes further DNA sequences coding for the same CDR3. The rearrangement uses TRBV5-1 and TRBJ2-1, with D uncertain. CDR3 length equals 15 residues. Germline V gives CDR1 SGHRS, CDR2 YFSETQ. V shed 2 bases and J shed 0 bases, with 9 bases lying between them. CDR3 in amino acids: CASSLGGDSYNEQFF. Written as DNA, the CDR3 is TGCGCCAGCAGCTTAGGCGGCGACTCCTACAATGAGCAGTTCTTC.

This chain's CDR3 is CASSPRGETDTQYF. The CDR3, as DNA: TGTGCCAGCAGCCCCCGGGGAGAGACAGATACGCAGTATTTT. The chain joins TRBV6-6 to TRBJ2-3; D possibly corresponds to TRBD2 (5 bases). Germline V gene data show CDR1 as MNHNY and CDR2 as SVGAGI (reference sequence). CDR3 length: 14 residues. The V end was cut by 6 bases, the J end by 3 bases, with 13 bases between.

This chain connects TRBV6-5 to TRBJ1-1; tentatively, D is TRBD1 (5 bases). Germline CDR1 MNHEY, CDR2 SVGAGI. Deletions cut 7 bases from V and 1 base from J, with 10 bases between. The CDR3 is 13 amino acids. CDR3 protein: CASKRTQNTEAFF. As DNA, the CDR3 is TGTGCCAGCAAAAGGACACAGAACACTGAAGCTTTCTTT.